This TCR beta chain comes out of a study of T cell responses to AZD1222 COVID-19 vaccine. Study-wide findings and caveats: Dominant at 160-218 and 743-854, vaccine-associated CD4 TCRs also spanned spike. Two doses of AZD1222 preceded a rise in Spike-specific TCR breadth and depth. Among AZD1222 vaccinees, only six or seven were seropositive at baseline.

Note on this clone: Its antigen is unknown.

Libraries were prepared by immunoSEQ multiplex PCR; TCRdb keeps only in-frame clonotypes and omits some of them. The sample carries about 200,000 clones, roughly 88% recorded once. Germline loops: CDR1 SGHRS, CDR2 YFSETQ. Between the trimmed V and J ends, which lost 1 base and 8 bases, there was a span of 7 bases. This CDR3 contains 12 residues. The rearrangement uses TRBV5-1 and TRBJ2-1; tentatively, D is TRBD1 (6 bases). This specimen was peripheral blood, taken on day 0 of AZD1222 vaccination. The TCR originated in an adult in good health. The CDR3 loop reads CASSLNRDEQFF. The DNA for the CDR3 is TGCGCCAGCAGCTTGAACAGGGATGAGCAGTTCTTC.